This TCR beta chain originates from a study of OX40 agonist ivuxolimab in advanced cancers. TCRdb's copy holds only in-frame clones and misses some; the assay was immunoSEQ multiplex PCR. The repertoire includes about 60,000 clones, roughly 85% of them detected once, and over 3.5% sits in the top ten. Germline CDR1 is ENHRY and CDR2 is SYGVKD. There are 14 residues in the CDR3. The sequencing used CD4+ or CD8+ T cells sorted from blood, collected in a trial of the OX40 agonist ivuxolimab. This TCR was recovered from an adult with an advanced solid tumor such as melanoma, head and neck, liver or kidney cancer. The chain combines TRBV10-3 with TRBJ2-5; D possibly corresponds to TRBD2 (5 bases). The assigned J gene may be wrong: the sequence end matches TRBJ2-7 better. The CDR3 bases are TGTGCCATCAGTGAGTCGAGGACTTCCTACGAGCAGTACTTC. It is translated as CAISESRTSYEQYF.